Below, 10 T cell receptor beta chains from the same sample are listed, as sequenced in a study of beta chain features in type 1 diabetes. Expressed TCRB transcripts were sequenced after all isolated RNA was converted to cDNA. The protocol was immunoSEQ multiplex PCR, while the TCRdb copy is restricted to in-frame clones and leaves out a portion. The sample includes 200,000 to 250,000 clones, approximately 15% of them seen just once. General study findings and limits: Shorter TCRB CDR3s, moderately but significantly so, marked every one of the four CD4+ subsets in Type 1 diabetes patients.

Their antigens remain unidentified. Sequenced input: naive CD4+ T cells from blood. The receptor set was obtained from a man in his thirties or forties with type 1 diabetes.

This clone was recorded a few times. The V and J genes are TRBV30 and TRBJ2-5; a possible D gene is TRBD2 (5 bases). Germline V gene data show CDR1 as GTSNPN and CDR2 as SVGIG (reference sequence). Trimming took off 2 bases at V and 0 bases at J, with 7 bases between the two ends. The CDR3 length is 13 residues. The CDR3 coding sequence is TGTGCCTGGAGTACCGGGAACCAAGAGACCCAGTACTTC. Its translation: CAWSTGNQETQYF.

The genes are TRBV5-6 and TRBJ2-4, with 9 nucleotides matching TRBD1. The germline V gene encodes CDR1 SGHDT and CDR2 YYEEEE. V shed 3 bases, J shed 5 bases, and the junction held 3 bases outside the gene matches. This CDR3 spans 14 amino acids. The CDR3 loop reads CASSSGQGQNIQYF. The CDR3 DNA is TGTGCCAGCAGCTCGGGACAGGGCCAAAACATTCAGTACTTC.

This clone was observed a few times. This chain links TRBV5-4 with TRBJ2-5; the D is unclear. This CDR3 has 13 residues. CDR1 SGHNT and CDR2 YYREEE come from the germline V gene (reference sequence). Trimming cost V 0 bases and J 3 bases, with 6 bases left between them. In DNA form, the CDR3 reads TGTGCCAGCAGCTTGGAGAGTGAAGAGACCCAGTACTTC. Its translation: CASSLESEETQYF. Full variable domain (missing parts from reference TRBV5-4 and TRBJ2-5): ETGVTQSPTHLIKTRGQQVTLRCSSQSGHNTVSWYQQALGQGPQFIFQYYREEENGRGNFPPRFSGLQFPNYSSELNVNALELDDSALYLCASSLESEETQYFGPGTRLLVL.

This clone was counted between two and nine times. The CDR3 nucleotides are TGTGCCAGCAGCCCCGGACAGGGGAACACTGAAGCTTTCTTT. It translates to CASSPGQGNTEAFF. The V gene is TRBV6-1, the J gene TRBJ1-1; 8 positions agree with TRBD1. Germline V gene data show CDR1 as MNHNS and CDR2 as SASEGT. J was trimmed by 1 base and V by 6 bases; bases with no gene match: 4. The CDR3 totals 14 residues.

The chain has TRBV28 and TRBJ2-3; 8 bases are shared with TRBD2. The CDR3 runs 17 residues. CDR1 and CDR2 from the germline V gene are MDHEN and SYDVKM. With V trimmed by 4 bases and J by 5 bases, 14 bases remained unmatched. CDR3 protein: CASSSNLAGLGGDTQYF. CDR3 coding DNA: TGTGCCAGCAGTTCCAACCTTGCGGGACTAGGGGGAGATACGCAGTATTTT.

This clone was counted between two and nine times. CDR3 nucleotide sequence: TGTGCCAGCAGCTCGGGGACTAGCGGTGCCAAAAACATTCAGTACTTC. It specifies CASSSGTSGAKNIQYF. This rearrangement joins TRBV6-6 to TRBJ2-4; 11 nucleotides agree with TRBD2. The germline V gene encodes CDR1 MNHNY and CDR2 SVGAGI (reference sequence). The CDR3 has 16 amino acids. J lost 1 base, V lost 6 bases, and 5 bases had no gene match.

This rearrangement joins TRBV7-9 to TRBJ1-2, with TRBD1 as a possible D gene (5 bases). Trimming left V 1 base short and J 7 bases short, with 16 bases between. Germline values: CDR1 SEHNR, CDR2 FQNEAQ (reference sequence). CDR3 length: 15 residues. This chain's CDR3 is CASSLGGSTDSGYTF. The CDR3 DNA reads as TGTGCCAGCAGCTTAGGGGGCAGCACAGACTCTGGCTACACCTTC.

This clone was seen a few times. The chain couples TRBV14 to TRBJ2-5; TRBD1 is a possible D gene (6 bases). Between the trimmed V and J ends, which lost 4 bases and 5 bases, there was a span of 11 bases. This CDR3 has 13 residues. Germline V lookup: CDR1 SGHDN, CDR2 FVKESK. CDR3 bases: TGTGCCAGCAGCCGGGCAGGGGCGGAGACCCAGTACTTC. Translated, it gives CASSRAGAETQYF.

The chain couples TRBV5-1 to TRBJ1-2; the D gene is possibly TRBD1 (6 bases). Trimming cost V 2 bases and J 5 bases, with 10 bases left between them. The CDR3 extends over 13 amino acids. Germline CDR1 reads SGHRS; CDR2 reads YFSETQ. CDR3 residues: CASSLGGAYGYTF. The CDR3 DNA reads as TGCGCCAGCAGCTTAGGGGGGGCGTATGGCTACACCTTC.

This clone has only a few counts. The J gene is TRBJ1-1, the V gene TRBV18; 8 bases are a match to TRBD1. This CDR3 region has 16 residues. Germline values: CDR1 KGHSH, CDR2 LQKENI. With V trimmed by 6 bases and J by 1 base, 10 bases remained unmatched. CDR3 DNA sequence: TGTGCCAGCTCCCACTTATGGACAGGGAAGAACACTGAAGCTTTCTTT. Amino acids: CASSHLWTGKNTEAFF.